Listed here are 14 T cell receptor beta chains from one sample, sequenced in a study of response to subunit inactivated influenza vaccine. Each CDR3 protein is one row after TCRdb ran MiXCR on the RT-PCR reads. Of 860,000 or so distinct CDR3 sequences detected, around 20% appear once; the ten largest clones hold 10%. The source material was PBMCs from blood, sampled less than 6 days after vaccination. Receptors originate from a man aged 45 to 65 who received an inactivated influenza vaccine.

This clonotype was found many times. V usage is TRBV12-3 or TRBV12-4 and J usage is TRBJ2-1, with 7 nucleotides matching TRBD2. The CDR3 has 13 residues. V lost 3 bases and J lost 10; bases outside the gene matches: 6. The CDR3 bases are TGTGCCAGCAGTTTGGCTAGCGGAGGCGAGCAGTTCTTC. It yields the protein CASSLASGGEQFF.

The V and J genes are TRBV29-1 and TRBJ1-2, with no clear D. Germline-derived CDR1 and CDR2 are SQVTM and ANQGSEA. The CDR3 runs 13 residues. With 1 base removed from V and 2 bases from J, the gap between germline ends came to 8 bases. The CDR3 loop is CSVEVGRNYGYTF. CDR3 nucleotide sequence: TGCAGCGTTGAAGTAGGCAGAAACTATGGCTACACCTTC. Supplemented by reference TRBV29-1 and TRBJ1-2, the full variable domain reads SAVISQKPSRDICQRGTSLTIQCQVDSQVTMMFWYRQQPGQSLTLIATANQGSEATYESGFVIDKFPISRPNLTFSTLTVSNMSPEDSSIYLCSVEVGRNYGYTFGSGTRLTVV.

There are a few counts of this clonotype. The chain joins TRBV20-1 to TRBJ1-4, with no clear D. The CDR3 consists of 13 residues. The V and J ends lost 2 bases and 8 bases respectively, with 12 bases between them. The germline gives CDR1 DFQATT, CDR2 SNEGSKA (reference sequence). The DNA of the CDR3 is TGCAGTGCTAGATTCTGGGAAGAAGAAAAACTGTTTTTT. Residues: CSARFWEEEKLFF.

J is TRBJ2-1 and V is TRBV21-1; the table's D gene call, TRBD1, was not cross checked with the DNA. TRBV21-1 is a listed pseudogene. This CDR3 has 14 residues. The CDR3 DNA sequence: TGTGCCAGCAGCAAAGAGGGGCAATACAATGAGCAGTTCTTC. It is translated as CASSKEGQYNEQFF.

This clonotype was recorded at least ten times. The V call is TRBV5-1, the J call TRBJ2-7; D may correspond to TRBD1 or TRBD2 (5 bases each). Trimming removed 5 bases from V and 7 bases from J, with 19 bases in between. This CDR3 region has 14 residues. Germline lookup yields CDR1 SGHRS and CDR2 YFSETQ. This chain's CDR3 is CASSLGPGTREQYF. The DNA of the CDR3 is TGCGCCAGCAGTCTGGGACCAGGGACCCGGGAGCAGTACTTC.

This clonotype came up a few times. The chain links TRBV6-2 or TRBV6-3 to TRBJ1-5; 7 bases are a match to TRBD1. Germline-derived CDR1 and CDR2 are MNHEY and SVGEGT. J lost 3 bases, V lost 7 bases, and 9 bases had no gene match. This CDR3 is built from 15 residues. CDR3 protein: CASTQIGTANQPQHF. The DNA for the CDR3 is TGTGCCAGCACCCAAATCGGGACAGCCAATCAGCCCCAGCATTTT.

V is TRBV7-6 and J is TRBJ1-5; D unclear. Germline CDR1 is SGHVS and CDR2 is FNYEAQ. The CDR3 runs to 17 residues. Trimming shortened V by 4 bases and J by 0 bases, and 16 bases separated the two germline ends. The CDR3 nucleotides are TGTGCCAGCAGCTCCCTTTCCTGGAACCTTAGCAATCAGCCCCAGCATTTT. Protein product: CASSSLSWNLSNQPQHF.

This clonotype came up a few times. The V gene is TRBV20-1, the J gene TRBJ2-7; 8 nucleotides line up with TRBD2. The CDR3 contains 13 residues. Per germline, CDR1 DFQATT and CDR2 SNEGSKA (reference sequence). With V trimmed by 1 base and J by 2 bases, 1 base remained unmatched. The CDR3 DNA reads TGCAGTGCTAGAGTCGGGGGGGCCTACGAGCAGTACTTC. This codes for CSARVGGAYEQYF.

This clonotype has ten or more counts. The chain combines TRBV5-1 with TRBJ2-5; D ambiguous. Trimming took 3 bases from V and 0 from J, leaving 6 bases between them. The CDR3 length is 13 residues. Per germline, CDR1 SGHRS and CDR2 YFSETQ. The CDR3 DNA reads TGCGCCAGCAGCTCGACGTACCAAGAGACCCAGTACTTC. Translation gives CASSSTYQETQYF.

DNA of the CDR3: TGCAGTGCCACCCTATTCGACCCTCTACCAGAAGCTTTCTTT. Amino acids: CSATLFDPLPEAFF. The chain is built from TRBV20-1 and TRBJ1-1; no definite D call. There are 14 residues in the CDR3. Per the germline V gene, CDR1 is DFQATT and CDR2 is SNEGSKA (reference sequence). Trimming took off 6 bases at V and 8 bases at J, with 22 bases between the two ends.

This clonotype was observed a handful of times. The rearrangement links TRBV2 to TRBJ2-1, with TRBD1 as a possible D gene (6 bases). Trimming removed 6 bases at V and 4 bases at J, with 16 bases between. Germline V lookup: CDR1 SNHLY, CDR2 FYNNEI. The CDR3 extends over 15 amino acids. The CDR3 DNA sequence: TGTGCCAGCAGGATAGGGCAGGGGTCTTACAATGAGCAGTTCTTC. It codes for CASRIGQGSYNEQFF. Variable domain in full (rest from reference TRBV2 and TRBJ2-1): EPEVTQTPSHQVTQMGQEVILRCVPISNHLYFYWYRQILGQKVEFLVSFYNNEISEKSEIFDDQFSVERPDGSNFTLKIRSTKLEDSAMYFCASRIGQGSYNEQFFGPGTRLTVL.

This clonotype was seen once. The rearrangement links TRBV2 to TRBJ2-7; the D gene is possibly TRBD1 (6 bases). The CDR3 length is 16 residues. V was pared by 7 bases and J by 5 bases, with 24 bases between. CDR1 is SNHLY and CDR2 is FYNNEI in the germline V gene. The CDR3 sequence is CASTSRVTGLGDEQYF. The CDR3 nucleotides are TGTGCCAGCACCAGTCGGGTGACAGGCCTCGGAGACGAGCAGTACTTC. Complete variable domain (other parts from reference TRBV2 and TRBJ2-7): EPEVTQTPSHQVTQMGQEVILRCVPISNHLYFYWYRQILGQKVEFLVSFYNNEISEKSEIFDDQFSVERPDGSNFTLKIRSTKLEDSAMYFCASTSRVTGLGDEQYFGPGTRLTVT.

This clonotype was detected a few times. This chain connects TRBV29-1 to TRBJ1-2; perhaps TRBD1 as D (6 bases). The CDR3 runs to 12 residues. Trimming cost V 4 bases and J 3 bases, with 9 bases left between them. Germline V lookup: CDR1 SQVTM, CDR2 ANQGSEA. The CDR3 region is CSVARGDYGYTF. CDR3 DNA sequence: TGCAGCGTTGCGAGGGGGGACTATGGCTACACCTTC.

This clonotype was seen ten or more times. This chain links TRBV20-1 with TRBJ2-3, with 7 bases aligning to TRBD2. The CDR3 has 15 amino acids. Germline CDR1 reads DFQATT; CDR2 reads SNEGSKA (reference sequence). J gave up 2 bases and V 1 base, and 6 bases lay outside the gene matches. DNA of the CDR3: TGCAGTGCTAGAGTCGGAGCGGGGCTCACAGATACGCAGTATTTT. It is translated as CSARVGAGLTDTQYF.